This T cell receptor (beta chain) was sequenced in a study of identical twins. Study-level points and caveats: Abundant beta clonotypes from cord blood had fewer insertions, unlike memory repertoires, which showed none. There was an excess of low generation probability in the out-of-frame alpha sequences that twins shared.

The CDR3 sequence is 15 residues long. After removal of 3 bases from V and 3 bases from J, the junction contained 2 bases not matched to a gene. All of the donors were Caucasians in good health. TCRdb fed the 5' RACE reads into MiXCR, producing one record per CDR3 protein. The sample lists 650,000 to 800,000 distinct CDR3 sequences, 8.6% occurring once. This clonotype was counted many times. Its specificity is unknown. The sample was also reused in another study, on yellow fever vaccine responses in identical twins. That source reports: Reported findings indicate that twins' vaccine T cell responses seemed partially convergent, partially personalized.

The sample was PBMCs. This TCR was sampled from a woman aged 18-30 years in good health. This chain uses TRBV12-3 or TRBV12-4 with TRBJ2-7; 13 bases are shared with TRBD2. Here the CDR3 reads CASSFGLAGVYEQYF. The CDR3 DNA reads TGTGCCAGCAGTTTTGGACTAGCGGGGGTCTACGAGCAGTACTTC.